The T cell receptor (beta chain) under discussion was sequenced for a study of T-cell reconstitution after alpha-beta-depleted transplantation in children (dated by TCRdb to the mid-2010s). About the investigation overall: Using TCR repertoire profiling, the study quantitatively followed how T-cell immune reconstitution unfolded in children after TCRalphabeta/CD19-depleted allogeneic hematopoietic cell transplantation. Overall results and qualifications from the work: Over the following months the frequencies of hyperexpanded clones went down, and after one year T-cell counts and TCRbeta diversity were mostly credited to newly produced T cells. In some patients, high TCRbeta diversity at day 60 was attributed to recipient T cells and intrathymic progenitors that had survived conditioning. The apparently early recovery of alphabetaT-cell counts about two months after transplant reportedly depended on only several hundred rapidly expanded clones that came from non-depleted graft cells.

What the treatment or condition label conveys for this sample: allogeneic hematopoietic cell transplantation with graft depleted of TCRalphabeta T cells and CD19 B cells. TCRalphabeta/CD19-depleted allogeneic hematopoietic cell grafts were given to the transplant recipients, all of whom were children. The library was obtained by PCR. The instrument was an Illumina HiSeq 2500. TCR library preparation used molecular barcoding, with unique molecular identifiers applied to normalize quantification of the TCRbeta repertoire. TCRdb ran its own pipeline on the public reads, namely fastp trimming at Q25 and MiXCR clone calling, and kept in-frame beta chains. Entries that share a CDR3 protein sequence are merged under the most common genes and DNA. The sample table holds around 200,000 distinct CDR3 sequences, of which approximately 11% were seen once. Together, the top ten hold approximately 28% of the sample.

At least ten counts were recorded for this clonotype. Its antigen is still unknown. Base qualities are not recorded, but no much larger clone differs from it by a single base. CDR1 and CDR2 were assigned from the germline V gene as LGHNA and YNFKEQ. The CDR3 measures 17 amino acids from cysteine to phenylalanine. CDR3 DNA only is kept here, 51 bases in frame from base 1. Relative to germline, V is 3 bases shorter and J is 5 bases shorter, with 23 bases between their ends. Recombination linked TRBV4-2 to TRBJ2-7; matching of 7 bases hints at TRBD2 as the D gene. The sequence was collected from a child under two years old with acute myeloid leukemia, due to receive a stem cell transplant. The material sequenced was PBMCs, taken before TCRalphabeta/CD19-depleted stem cell transplant. CDR3 region: CASSHILGGAEEDEQYF. The sequenced DNA is TGTGCCAGCAGCCACATCCTGGGGGGGGCCGAAGAGGACGAGCAGTACTTC.